A selection of T cell receptor beta chains follows, all from one sample in a study of monozygotic twins with cystic fibrosis. Profiled with immunoSEQ multiplex PCR; TCRdb holds only in-frame clones, not every one. Seen here are around 36,000 clones, roughly 66% observed once, and the top ten hold less than 0.8%. Sequencing used blood. All receptors derive from a girl aged 10-17 years with cystic fibrosis. The CDR3 runs from the conserved cysteine through the conserved F or W. Each record gives: clone size, D gene, J gene, V gene, CDR3 DNA, CDR3 protein. A D gene is named only where the DNA matches it firmly. Only part of the rows carry a size: once, few, many, or a class if the clone is expanded.

size: NA
D: NA
J: TRBJ2-1
V: TRBV6-9
DNA: TGTGCCAGCAGTCCCTTGACTAGGCGGTTCTTC
CDR3: CASSPLTRRFF

size: NA
D: NA
J: TRBJ1-1
V: TRBV10-3
DNA: TGTGCCATCACCCCCTTGCCGGGGGATGAAGCTTTCTTT
CDR3: CAITPLPGDEAFF

size: once
D: TRBD2
J: TRBJ2-3
V: TRBV19
DNA: TGTGCCAGTAGTATCGGTAGGTGGGAGGGCCTTGATACGCAGTATTTT
CDR3: CASSIGRWEGLDTQYF

size: NA
D: TRBD1
J: TRBJ1-2
V: TRBV6-5
DNA: TGTGCCAGCAGTTCGGGACAGGGAGATGGCTACACCTTC
CDR3: CASSSGQGDGYTF

size: few
D: NA
J: TRBJ1-5
V: TRBV27
DNA: TGTGCCAGCAGTTTATATCGAGGGGATCAGCCCCAGCATTTT
CDR3: CASSLYRGDQPQHF

size: NA
D: NA
J: TRBJ1-3
V: TRBV7-9
DNA: TGTGCCAGCAGCTCGAGTCTTATTACAGGCCGCTCTGGAAACACCATATATTTT
CDR3: CASSSSLITGRSGNTIYF

size: NA
D: NA
J: TRBJ1-5
V: TRBV19
DNA: TGTGCCAGTAGTTTGTGGGGGCAGCCCCAGCATTTT
CDR3: CASSLWGQPQHF

size: NA
D: NA
J: TRBJ2-3
V: TRBV2
DNA: TGTGCCAGCAGGACCACAGGAAATACGCAGTATTTT
CDR3: CASRTTGNTQYF

size: NA
D: NA
J: TRBJ2-7
V: TRBV7-3
DNA: TGTGCCAGCAGCTTAAACCGGGAGAAGATTGGCGAGCAGTACTTC
CDR3: CASSLNREKIGEQYF

size: NA
D: NA
J: TRBJ2-5
V: TRBV29-1
DNA: TGCAGCGGTTGGTGGGCTAGCGCCGAAGAGACCCAGTACTTC
CDR3: CSGWWASAEETQYF

size: NA
D: NA
J: TRBJ2-7
V: TRBV18
DNA: TGTGCCAGCTCAACCCCCGGGACTCGTTACGAGCAGTACTTC
CDR3: CASSTPGTRYEQYF

size: NA
D: NA
J: TRBJ2-5
V: TRBV9
DNA: TGTGCCAGCAGCCCAGACCCGGGACCACCGTCGACCCAGTACTTC
CDR3: CASSPDPGPPSTQYF

size: NA
D: NA
J: TRBJ1-2
V: TRBV6-6
DNA: TGTGCCAGCAGCTCTTCGCGGGGCTACACCTTC
CDR3: CASSSSRGYTF

size: NA
D: TRBD1
J: TRBJ2-1
V: TRBV11-2
DNA: TGTGCCAGCAGCTCAAGGCCGGGACAGAGTGAGCAGTTCTTC
CDR3: CASSSRPGQSEQFF

size: few
D: TRBD1
J: TRBJ2-7
V: TRBV4-1
DNA: TGCGCCAGCAGCCCGGACAGGCATTACTACGAGCAGTACTTC
CDR3: CASSPDRHYYEQYF

size: few
D: TRBD1
J: TRBJ1-3
V: TRBV28
DNA: TGTGCCAGCAGACCGCGGGACAGGGGGCCTGGAAACACCATATATTTT
CDR3: CASRPRDRGPGNTIYF

size: once
D: TRBD1
J: TRBJ2-2
V: TRBV4-3
DNA: TGCGCCAGCAGCCAAGAAGGATCAGGGGGCTTCACCGGGGAGCTGTTTTTT
CDR3: CASSQEGSGGFTGELFF

size: once
D: NA
J: TRBJ1-3
V: TRBV9
DNA: TGTGCCAGCAGCGTAGAGGTAACTGGAAACACCATATATTTT
CDR3: CASSVEVTGNTIYF

size: NA
D: NA
J: TRBJ1-3
V: TRBV7-9
DNA: TGTGCCAGCAGCTTATATGAGAACACCATATATTTT
CDR3: CASSLYENTIYF

size: NA
D: NA
J: TRBJ2-3
V: TRBV29-1
DNA: TGCAGCGTTGAAGGGCTTGGGGTAGGGACAGATACGCAGTATTTT
CDR3: CSVEGLGVGTDTQYF

size: NA
D: NA
J: TRBJ2-5
V: TRBV5-1
DNA: TGCGCCAGCAGCTTGTTGACTTCTGAAGAGACCCAGTACTTC
CDR3: CASSLLTSEETQYF

size: NA
D: NA
J: TRBJ2-2
V: TRBV9
DNA: TGTGCCAGCAGCGTAGCCTTGAGCCCGAACACCGGGGAGCTGTTTTTT
CDR3: CASSVALSPNTGELFF

size: NA
D: TRBD2
J: TRBJ2-7
V: TRBV5-1
DNA: TGCGCCAGCAGCTTGACTAGCGGGAGACGCTACGAGCAGTACTTC
CDR3: CASSLTSGRRYEQYF

size: NA
D: NA
J: TRBJ1-6
V: TRBV5-4
DNA: TGTGCCAGCAGCTTGGGGGGAACTAGGGGTGATTCACCCCTCCACTTT
CDR3: CASSLGGTRGDSPLHF

size: NA
D: NA
J: TRBJ2-7
V: TRBV9
DNA: TGTGCCAGCAGCGTAGAGGCAGGGCCTCCCTACGAGCAGTACTTC
CDR3: CASSVEAGPPYEQYF

size: NA
D: NA
J: TRBJ2-2
V: TRBV27
DNA: TGTGCCAGCAGTTTTGCCGGGGAGCTGTTTTTT
CDR3: CASSFAGELFF

size: NA
D: NA
J: TRBJ1-3
V: TRBV5-1
DNA: TGCGCCAGCAGCTCCGGACAGCTCTCTGGAAACACCATATATTTT
CDR3: CASSSGQLSGNTIYF

size: NA
D: TRBD2
J: TRBJ2-4
V: TRBV10-1
DNA: TGCGCCAGCAGACAACTAGCGGGAGTAGCCAAAAACATTCAGTACTTC
CDR3: CASRQLAGVAKNIQYF

size: NA
D: TRBD2
J: TRBJ2-5
V: TRBV7-2
DNA: TGTGCCAGCAGCCCTGCCGGGGGGGGAGGGGCGGAGACCCAGTACTTC
CDR3: CASSPAGGGGAETQYF

size: once
D: NA
J: TRBJ2-1
V: TRBV30
DNA: TGTGCCAGTGGGGTCCCGGGTGGGAAGTTCTTC
CDR3: CASGVPGGKFF

size: NA
D: NA
J: TRBJ1-1
V: TRBV6-5
DNA: TGTGCCAGCAGTTCCCGGGGTATTAACAATGAAGCTTTCTTT
CDR3: CASSSRGINNEAFF

size: NA
D: TRBD2
J: TRBJ2-2
V: TRBV28
DNA: TGTGCCAGCAGGGTCTCCTGGGGGGGGTCCGGGGAGCTGTTTTTT
CDR3: CASRVSWGGSGELFF

size: NA
D: TRBD2
J: TRBJ2-7
V: TRBV28
DNA: TGTGCCAGCAGGACTGGAGGGAGGGGCCCCTACGAGCAGTACTTC
CDR3: CASRTGGRGPYEQYF

size: NA
D: TRBD2
J: TRBJ2-7
V: TRBV7-2
DNA: TGTGCCAGCAGCTTCCGGACTAGCGGGAGGGCCTTTTTATACGAGCAGTACTTC
CDR3: CASSFRTSGRAFLYEQYF

size: once
D: TRBD1
J: TRBJ1-3
V: TRBV2
DNA: TGTGCCAGCAGTGTCGGACAGGGCTCCTCTGGAAACACCATATATTTT
CDR3: CASSVGQGSSGNTIYF

size: NA
D: NA
J: TRBJ2-3
V: TRBV29-1
DNA: TGCAGCGTTGAAGTGGGGCTTCACACAGATACGCAGTATTTT
CDR3: CSVEVGLHTDTQYF

size: NA
D: TRBD2
J: TRBJ2-1
V: TRBV2
DNA: TGTGCCAGCAGGGGGGGGAAAAGTAGCGGGAGCAATGAGCAGTTCTTC
CDR3: CASRGGKSSGSNEQFF

size: few
D: NA
J: TRBJ2-4
V: TRBV19
DNA: TGTGCCAGCCAGGGGGGCGGAAACATTCAGTACTTC
CDR3: CASQGGGNIQYF

size: NA
D: TRBD2
J: TRBJ2-3
V: TRBV7-2
DNA: TGTGCCAGCAGTTCCAGACTAGCGGGAGATACGCAGTATTTT
CDR3: CASSSRLAGDTQYF

size: few
D: NA
J: TRBJ1-5
V: TRBV6-5
DNA: TGTGCCAGCTCCTTGGCAGGATTCAATCAGCCCCAGCATTTT
CDR3: CASSLAGFNQPQHF

size: NA
D: TRBD1
J: TRBJ1-4
V: TRBV18
DNA: TGTGCCAGCTCAACCAGCTACAGGGGGGTAAATGAAAAACTGTTTTTT
CDR3: CASSTSYRGVNEKLFF

size: NA
D: TRBD2
J: TRBJ2-7
V: TRBV19
DNA: TGTGCCAGTGGCGCCGGGACTACTAACTACGAGCAGTACTTC
CDR3: CASGAGTTNYEQYF

size: NA
D: NA
J: TRBJ2-7
V: TRBV4-2
DNA: TGTGCCAGCAGCCAAGACGTCCAGGGGAGCTCCTACGAGCAGTACTTC
CDR3: CASSQDVQGSSYEQYF

size: NA
D: NA
J: TRBJ2-1
V: TRBV7-2
DNA: TGTGCCAGCAGTCCTTGGCGGGGGCCCTACAATGAGCAGTTCTTC
CDR3: CASSPWRGPYNEQFF

size: once
D: NA
J: TRBJ1-2
V: TRBV4-3
DNA: TGCGCCAGCAGCCCCCGGAACGGGGCCGGGTATGGCTACACCTTC
CDR3: CASSPRNGAGYGYTF

size: NA
D: NA
J: TRBJ2-7
V: TRBV7-9
DNA: TGTGCCAGCAGCTTAGTGGGGCCAGGGAACGAGCAGTACTTC
CDR3: CASSLVGPGNEQYF

size: NA
D: TRBD2
J: TRBJ2-1
V: TRBV29-1
DNA: TGCAGCGTTGGACTAGCGGCTAACAATGAGCAGTTCTTC
CDR3: CSVGLAANNEQFF

size: NA
D: TRBD2
J: TRBJ2-1
V: TRBV7-9
DNA: TGTGCCAGCAGCTTCGACCTAGCGGGAGTCTACAATGAGCAGTTCTTC
CDR3: CASSFDLAGVYNEQFF

size: few
D: NA
J: TRBJ1-2
V: TRBV18
DNA: TGTGCCAGCTCACCACCCCACAGCTTCTATGGCTACACCTTC
CDR3: CASSPPHSFYGYTF

size: NA
D: NA
J: TRBJ1-1
V: TRBV7-9
DNA: TGTGCCAGCAGCTTAGGAGTGGCCGTGAACACTGAAGCTTTCTTT
CDR3: CASSLGVAVNTEAFF

size: NA
D: NA
J: TRBJ2-3
V: TRBV29-1
DNA: TGCAGCGTCACTCTAGGGAATACGCAGTATTTT
CDR3: CSVTLGNTQYF

size: NA
D: TRBD1
J: TRBJ1-4
V: TRBV7-9
DNA: TGTGCCAGCAGCCCTCAGGGGGCAAGGGATGAAAAACTGTTTTTT
CDR3: CASSPQGARDEKLFF

size: NA
D: TRBD1
J: TRBJ2-1
V: TRBV14
DNA: TGTGCCAGCAGCCGGGGACAGTTCCAGTATATGAACGGCAATGAGCAGTTCTTC
CDR3: CASSRGQFQYMNGNEQFF

size: NA
D: NA
J: TRBJ1-1
V: TRBV5-1
DNA: TGCGCCAGCAGCGAAGGGGATGCGGGTGGCACTGAAGCTTTCTTT
CDR3: CASSEGDAGGTEAFF

size: NA
D: NA
J: TRBJ2-2
V: TRBV7-2
DNA: TGTGCCAGCAGCTTAACTTATTGGGGGGCGCACACCGGGGAGCTGTTTTTT
CDR3: CASSLTYWGAHTGELFF

size: NA
D: TRBD1
J: TRBJ1-2
V: TRBV18
DNA: TGTGCCAGCTCACCTCTGGGACAGGGGTTTGAGTATGGCTACACCTTC
CDR3: CASSPLGQGFEYGYTF

size: few
D: TRBD1
J: TRBJ1-5
V: TRBV30
DNA: TGTGCCTGGAGCACTGGACAGGGCAATCAGCCCCAGCATTTT
CDR3: CAWSTGQGNQPQHF

size: NA
D: NA
J: TRBJ2-7
V: TRBV7-8
DNA: TGTGCCAGCAGCTTAGAACAGGGCGGGTCTCCCTACGAGCAGTACTTC
CDR3: CASSLEQGGSPYEQYF